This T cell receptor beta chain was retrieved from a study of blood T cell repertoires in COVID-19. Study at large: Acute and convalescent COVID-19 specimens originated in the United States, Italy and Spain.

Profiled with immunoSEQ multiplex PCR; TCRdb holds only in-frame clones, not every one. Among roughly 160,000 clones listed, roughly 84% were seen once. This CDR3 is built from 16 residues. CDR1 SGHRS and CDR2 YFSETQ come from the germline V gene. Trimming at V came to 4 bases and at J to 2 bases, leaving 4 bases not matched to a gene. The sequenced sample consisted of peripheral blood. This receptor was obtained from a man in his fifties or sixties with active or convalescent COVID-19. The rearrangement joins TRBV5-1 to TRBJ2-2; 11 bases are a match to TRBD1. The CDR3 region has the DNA TGCGCCAGCAGCCGCGGACAGGGGGCTAACACCGGGGAGCTGTTTTTT. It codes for CASSRGQGANTGELFF.